A single sample gave rise to the 16 T cell receptor beta chains below, sequenced in a study of blood T cells in healthy people across ages. Then a second PCR, running about 6 to 11 cycles, was carried out with a sample-barcoded 5' primer and a J-beta primer mix. Each CDR3 protein is one row after TCRdb ran MiXCR on the 5' RACE reads. The sample has approximately 780,000 distinct CDR3 sequences, 20% to 30% seen once. This sample was shared with a second study, whose subject was T cells of mothers and their children.

Sequencing used blood. The receptors stem from a boy younger than 18 in good health.

The chain has TRBV14 and TRBJ2-1, with 7 bases aligning to TRBD2. Looked up from germline, CDR1 is SGHDN and CDR2 is FVKESK. The CDR3 is made up of 16 amino acids. Trimming removed 0 bases from V and 4 bases from J; junction bases left unmatched: 6. CDR3 nucleotides: TGTGCCAGCAGCCAAGATAAGGGGACTACATACAATGAGCAGTTCTTC. Encoded protein: CASSQDKGTTYNEQFF.

This sequence joins TRBV6-2 or TRBV6-3 and TRBJ2-5, with TRBD2 matching 12 bases. Matching the DNA end better, TRBJ2-1 makes the J call doubtful. The CDR3 totals 16 residues. Per the germline V gene, CDR1 is MNHEY and CDR2 is SVGEGT. CDR3 DNA: TGTGCCAGCAATCAACTAGCGGGGGGTCACTACAATGAGCAGTTCTTC. Its protein product is CASNQLAGGHYNEQFF.

CDR3 DNA: TGTGCCAGCAGTTGGGGGGATTGGGGGGCGAGGGACTACGAGCAGTACTTC. Its translation: CASSWGDWGARDYEQYF. The chain employs TRBV28 and TRBJ2-7; the D call may be TRBD1 or TRBD2 (6 bases each). V was clipped by 4 bases and J by 3 bases, with 22 bases between them. The CDR3 contains 17 residues. Germline V gives CDR1 MDHEN, CDR2 SYDVKM.

This clonotype was picked up a small number of times. V and J are TRBV7-6 and TRBJ1-3; a weak D match, TRBD1 (6 bases). Trimming stripped 10 bases from V and 0 bases from J, with 10 bases between. Germline CDR1 is SGHVS and CDR2 is FNYEAQ. This CDR3 region has 13 residues. The CDR3 DNA is TGTGCCACGGGGGGCCTCTCTGGAAACACCATATATTTT. This codes for CATGGLSGNTIYF.

V gene TRBV3-1 combines with J gene TRBJ2-7, with D maybe TRBD1 (6 bases). Trimming removed 6 bases from V and 5 bases from J, with 14 bases in between. Per the germline V gene, CDR1 is LGHDT and CDR2 is YNNKEL (reference sequence). This CDR3 comprises 13 residues. The CDR3, as DNA: TGTGCCAGCAGATCACAGGGTGTGAACGAGCAGTACTTC. Its protein is CASRSQGVNEQYF.

The rearrangement uses TRBV10-3 and TRBJ2-1; 9 nucleotides agree with TRBD2. Germline CDR1 is ENHRY and CDR2 is SYGVKD. This CDR3 is built from 15 residues. V lost 4 bases, J lost 5 bases, and 6 bases stayed unmatched. CDR3 DNA sequence: TGTGCCATCAGTGGGGTTAGCGGGGGTGACAATGAGCAGTTCTTC. Residues: CAISGVSGGDNEQFF.

The CDR3 protein is CASGFPLGVAKNIQYF. CDR3 nucleotides: TGTGCTAGTGGTTTCCCCCTGGGGGTAGCCAAAAACATTCAGTACTTC. This chain links TRBV12-5 with TRBJ2-4; tentatively, D is TRBD1 or TRBD2 (5 bases each). In germline, CDR1 is LGHNT, CDR2 FRNRAP. The CDR3 length is 16 residues. The ends were cut back, 3 bases at V and 0 bases at J, with 12 bases in the middle.

This rearrangement joins TRBV7-3 to TRBJ2-5, with 9 bases lining up with TRBD2. V trimming: 1 base; J trimming: 3 bases; junction bases outside the gene matches: 3. This CDR3 contains 15 residues. CDR1 and CDR2 (germline): SGHTA, FQGTGA. Written as DNA, the CDR3 is TGTGCCAGCAGCTTAATGGGCGGGGGGGAAGAGACCCAGTACTTC. Protein: CASSLMGGGEETQYF.

The chain has TRBV27 and TRBJ2-7; TRBD1 aligns across 8 bases. The CDR3 length is 15 residues. Germline trimming cut 3 bases from V and 4 bases from J; bases unmatched to any gene: 8. Per germline, CDR1 MNHEY and CDR2 SMNVEV (reference sequence). The CDR3 region is CASSFGQGATYEQYF. The CDR3 region has the DNA TGTGCCAGCAGTTTCGGGCAGGGGGCAACGTACGAGCAGTACTTC.

This clonotype has just a few counts. This chain connects TRBV5-1 to TRBJ2-7; D not certain. Judging by the DNA end, TRBJ2-1 fits better; the J call may be wrong. This CDR3 region has 16 residues. CDR1 and CDR2 (germline): SGHRS, YFSETQ. The CDR3 DNA reads as TGCGCCAGCAGCCGGGCTCAGGACCGCAACTACAATGAGCAGTTCTTC. Translated, it gives CASSRAQDRNYNEQFF.

This chain joins TRBV12-5 and TRBJ2-4; D gene unclear. V was clipped by 2 bases and J by 5 bases, with 1 base between them. Germline CDR1 LGHNT, CDR2 FRNRAP. The length of the CDR3 is 11 residues. CDR3: CASGLQNIQYF. The CDR3 DNA reads as TGTGCTAGTGGTTTGCAAAACATTCAGTACTTC. Based on the CDR3 plus reference TRBV12-5 and TRBJ2-4, the full variable domain is DARVTQTPRHKVTEMGQEVTMRCQPILGHNTVFWYRQTMMQGLELLAYFRNRAPLDDSGMPKDRFSAEMPDATLATLKIQPSEPRDSAVYFCASGLQNIQYFGAGTRLSVL.

The table lists this clonotype with many counts. The V call is TRBV5-1, the J call TRBJ2-5; D unresolved. With 0 bases removed from V and 0 bases from J, the gap between germline ends came to 0 bases. The CDR3 is 12 residues long. Germline CDR1 and CDR2: SGHRS and YFSETQ. CDR3 in DNA: TGCGCCAGCAGCTTGGACCAAGAGACCCAGTACTTC. Translated, it gives CASSLDQETQYF.

This clonotype turned up a few times. This chain joins TRBV24-1 and TRBJ2-3; 14 bases map to TRBD2. Germline-derived CDR1 and CDR2 are KGHDR and SFDVKD. The J segment lost 5 bases and the V segment lost 9 bases, leaving 12 bases of the junction unmatched. The CDR3 has 17 residues. CDR3 coding DNA: TGTGCCACCGGAGTCCGTGGACTAGCGGGGGGAGGAGATACGCAGTATTTT. This codes for CATGVRGLAGGGDTQYF.

This clonotype turned up a few times. The chain recombines TRBV2 with TRBJ2-6, with D perhaps given as TRBD1 or TRBD2 (5 bases each). Germline V gene lookup returns CDR1 SNHLY and CDR2 FYNNEI. The V gene lost 6 bases and the J gene lost 0 bases, with 12 bases spanning the gap. The CDR3 sequence is 16 residues long. The CDR3 here is CASRRGTLSGANVLTF. The CDR3 DNA sequence: TGTGCCAGCAGGAGGGGCACCCTCTCTGGGGCCAACGTCCTGACTTTC.

The chain couples TRBV2 to TRBJ1-2; TRBD1 agrees at 7 bases. Germline CDR1 and CDR2: SNHLY and FYNNEI. The CDR3 length is 13 residues. V was pared by 4 bases and J by 8 bases, with 7 bases of the junction left unmatched. CDR3 sequence (DNA): TGTGCCAGCAGTGGACAGGGAATGGGAGGCTACACCTTC. Protein sequence: CASSGQGMGGYTF. Complete variable domain (other parts from reference TRBV2 and TRBJ1-2): EPEVTQTPSHQVTQMGQEVILRCVPISNHLYFYWYRQILGQKVEFLVSFYNNEISEKSEIFDDQFSVERPDGSNFTLKIRSTKLEDSAMYFCASSGQGMGGYTFGSGTRLTVV.

The chain has TRBV6-2 or TRBV6-3 and TRBJ1-1; the D gene is possibly TRBD1 (5 bases). Germline CDR1 is MNHEY and CDR2 is SVGEGT. CDR3 size: 17 residues. With 6 bases removed from V and 4 bases from J, the gap between germline ends came to 24 bases. For the CDR3, the DNA is TGTGCCAGCAGCCCGGGACCCTCTCTACGGCGGTCCACTGAAGCTTTCTTT. Translation: CASSPGPSLRRSTEAFF.